The entry below describes one T cell receptor beta chain. The sample originates from a study of blood T cells in healthy people across ages. A sample-barcoded 5' primer and a J-beta primer mix were used in a second PCR of roughly 7 to 11 cycles. Each cDNA molecule received a tag from a template-switch adaptor that had 12 random nucleotides. TCRdb analysed the 5' RACE reads with MiXCR anew, one entry per CDR3 protein. In the table there are about 640,000 distinct CDR3 sequences, approximately 50% of which are singletons. This TCR was recovered from a man between 60 and 70 years old in good health. The specimen sequenced was blood.

Here the CDR3 DNA reads TGTGCCAGCAGCGTAGACTCGGGACTGAACACAGATACGCAGTATTTT. Residues: CASSVDSGLNTDTQYF. The rearrangement uses TRBV9 and TRBJ2-3; weak D call: TRBD2 (6 bases). The CDR3 is made up of 16 amino acids. Between the trimmed V and J ends, which lost 0 bases and 2 bases, there was a span of 13 bases. Germline V CDR1 and CDR2: SGDLS, YYNGEE. The whole variable domain, remainder taken from reference TRBV9 and TRBJ2-3, is DSGVTQTPKHLITATGQRVTLRCSPRSGDLSVYWYQQSLDQGLQFLIQYYNGEERAKGNILERFSAQQFPDLHSELNLSSLELGDSALYFCASSVDSGLNTDTQYFGPGTRLTVL.